The 9 T cell receptor beta chains reported below all come from one sample, sequenced in a study of blood T cell repertoires in COVID-19. The table came from immunoSEQ multiplex PCR; TCRdb's copy has only in-frame clones and leaves some out. There are tens of thousands of clones in the sample; 83% occur only once, and roughly 30% lies in the top ten. The material sequenced was peripheral blood. These receptors were taken from a woman aged 80 or older with acute or convalescent COVID-19.

The chain carries TRBV3-1 (or the pseudogene TRBV3-2) and TRBJ2-1, with D perhaps matching TRBD1 (5 bases). Per germline, CDR1 LGHDT and CDR2 YNNKEL (reference sequence). The CDR3 length is 16 residues. The V and J ends lost 4 bases and 9 bases respectively, with 22 bases between them. CDR3 region: CASSRTLGAYGGEQFF. CDR3 nucleotides: TGTGCCAGCAGCCGTACCTTAGGGGCCTATGGTGGTGAGCAGTTCTTC.

The chain is built from TRBV11-1 and TRBJ2-1, with D perhaps matching TRBD1 (5 bases). Trimming stripped 4 bases from V and 4 bases from J, with 17 bases between. CDR1 is SGHAT and CDR2 is FQDESV in the germline V gene (reference sequence). The CDR3 extends over 16 amino acids. The CDR3 protein is CASSSKSAGKYNEQFF. CDR3 DNA: TGTGCCAGCAGCTCCAAATCGGCAGGGAAGTACAATGAGCAGTTCTTC.

The gene calls are TRBV7-9 and TRBJ2-2; 8 bases align to TRBD1. CDR3 length equals 13 residues. Trimming removed 8 bases from V and 6 bases from J; junction bases left unmatched: 5. CDR1 and CDR2 from the germline V gene are SEHNR and FQNEAQ (reference sequence). The CDR3 spells CASRQGAAGELFF. CDR3 coding DNA: TGTGCCAGCCGGCAGGGGGCCGCCGGGGAGCTGTTTTTT.

The gene calls are TRBV10-3 and TRBJ1-6; D not resolved. This CDR3 is 13 amino acids long. The germline V gene has CDR1 ENHRY and CDR2 SYGVKD. V gave up 2 bases and J gave up 12 bases, with 11 bases separating them. The CDR3 protein is CAISEDKTLPLHF. CDR3 nucleotide sequence: TGTGCCATCAGTGAGGATAAAACTCTACCCCTCCACTTT.

V is TRBV28 and J is TRBJ2-7, with 8 bases identical to TRBD1. Germline V lookup: CDR1 MDHEN, CDR2 SYDVKM. This CDR3 comprises 14 residues. V shed 6 bases and J 6 bases; nucleotides not matched to a gene: 10. CDR3 sequence: CASRNDRGIGEQYF. In DNA, the CDR3 is TGTGCCAGCAGGAACGACAGGGGTATCGGCGAGCAGTACTTC.

The chain is built from TRBV3-1 (or the pseudogene TRBV3-2) and TRBJ2-7; D is possibly TRBD2 (6 bases). The germline CDR1 and CDR2 sequences are LGHDT and YNNKEL (reference sequence). The CDR3 totals 13 residues. Trimming cost V 6 bases and J 0 bases, with 9 bases left between them. The DNA for the CDR3 is TGTGCCAGCAGGACTAGTGCCTCCTACGAGCAGTACTTC. Translated, it gives CASRTSASYEQYF.

This chain connects TRBV4-3 to TRBJ2-2, with D possibly matching TRBD2 (6 bases). Germline V gives CDR1 LGHNA, CDR2 YSLEER. V was trimmed by 0 bases and J by 1 base, leaving 15 bases between them. The CDR3 totals 18 residues. In DNA form, the CDR3 reads TGCGCCAGCAGCCAAGAAGTAGCCAGCGGGCTGAACACCGGGGAGCTGTTTTTT. It codes for CASSQEVASGLNTGELFF.

CDR3 coding DNA: TGTGCCAGCAGTGACGGGATTGGCAATGAGCAGTTCTTC. This gives the protein CASSDGIGNEQFF. This chain links TRBV2 with TRBJ2-1, with TRBD2 as a possible D gene (5 bases). With 3 bases removed from V and 6 bases from J, the gap between germline ends came to 9 bases. Germline V gene sequence: CDR1 SNHLY, CDR2 FYNNEI. This CDR3 has 13 residues. Filled out from reference TRBV2 and TRBJ2-1, the complete variable domain reads EPEVTQTPSHQVTQMGQEVILRCVPISNHLYFYWYRQILGQKVEFLVSFYNNEISEKSEIFDDQFSVERPDGSNFTLKIRSTKLEDSAMYFCASSDGIGNEQFFGPGTRLTVL.

The rearrangement links TRBV19 to TRBJ2-7, with 7 bases aligning to TRBD2. Germline V CDR1 and CDR2: LNHDA, SQIVND (reference sequence). V lost 6 bases and J lost 7; bases outside the gene matches: 12. The CDR3 covers 14 residues. CDR3 DNA: TGTGCCAGTAGCCCCCGGGCTAGCGGCCCGGAGCAGTACTTC. Protein product: CASSPRASGPEQYF.